The clone carrying this T cell receptor beta chain was counted ten times or more. The sample originates from a study of identical twins. A universal primer site was created by template switching, with the cDNA bearing unique molecular identifiers. TCRdb recomputed calls from the 5' RACE reads with MiXCR, one row per CDR3 protein. Of about 700,000 distinct CDR3 sequences detected, approximately 6.1% appear once; the ten largest clones hold around 1.7%. All donors comprised healthy Caucasians. The junction had 13 bases not matched to a gene; V was cut back by 6 bases and J by 4 bases. CDR3 length: 19 residues.

This chain connects TRBV12-3 or TRBV12-4 to TRBJ2-2; TRBD2 matches 14 bases. This receptor was obtained from a man between 18 and 29 years old in good health. Sequencing used naive T cells sorted from blood. The CDR3 region is CASSPGGTSGRVFTGELFF. The CDR3, as DNA: TGTGCCAGCAGCCCAGGGGGGACTAGCGGGAGAGTTTTCACCGGGGAGCTGTTTTTT.